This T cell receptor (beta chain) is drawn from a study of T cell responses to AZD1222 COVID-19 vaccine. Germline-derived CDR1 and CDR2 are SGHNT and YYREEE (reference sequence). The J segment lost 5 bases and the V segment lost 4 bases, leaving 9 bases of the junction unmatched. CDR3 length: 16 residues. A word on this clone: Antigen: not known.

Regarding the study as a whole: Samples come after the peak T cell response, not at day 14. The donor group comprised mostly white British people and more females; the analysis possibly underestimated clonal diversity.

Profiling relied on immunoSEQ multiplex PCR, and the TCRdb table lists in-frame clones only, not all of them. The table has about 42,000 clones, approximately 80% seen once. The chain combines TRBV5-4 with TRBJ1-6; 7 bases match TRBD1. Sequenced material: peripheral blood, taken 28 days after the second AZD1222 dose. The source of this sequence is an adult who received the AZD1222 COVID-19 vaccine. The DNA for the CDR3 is TGTGCCAGCAGCCGGTCGGGAGGGGGCCATAATTCACCCCTCCACTTT. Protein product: CASSRSGGGHNSPLHF.